Listed here are 17 T cell receptor beta chains from one sample, sequenced in a study of cytomegalovirus exposure and HLA in healthy donors. In the PCR, 60 Vbeta and 13 Jbeta primers were used. Repertoires were generated with immunoSEQ multiplex PCR, while TCRdb's copy carries only in-frame clones and drops some. The table has 150,000 to 200,000 clones, around 84% seen once; the top ten hold roughly 1.8%. The sample comprised PBMCs. The receptors were gathered from a woman younger than 30 in good health and CMV-seronegative.

CDR3 in amino acids: CASSPTETGELFF. CDR3 in DNA: TGTGCCAGCAGCCCCACAGAGACCGGGGAGCTGTTTTTT. The chain couples TRBV7-9 to TRBJ2-2; D call uncertain. Germline CDR1 and CDR2: SEHNR and FQNEAQ (reference sequence). The CDR3 is 13 residues long. V was clipped by 5 bases and J by 5 bases, with 9 bases between them.

With respect to this clone: The junction differs from germline at one of its ends, possibly a read error. The chain couples TRBV19 to TRBJ1-1, with D possibly matching TRBD1 (5 bases). The CDR3 has 13 residues. CDR1 LNHDA and CDR2 SQIVND come from the germline V gene (reference sequence). For the CDR3, the DNA is TGTGCCAGTAGTATTTCTTCGGACACCGAAGCTTTCTTT. Protein: CASSISSDTEAFF.

The chain is built from TRBV7-6 and TRBJ2-5; TRBD2 might be the D (5 bases). Trimming removed 5 bases from V and 5 bases from J, with 18 bases in between. The CDR3 has 15 residues. CDR1 and CDR2 from the germline V gene are SGHVS and FNYEAQ. CDR3: CASSHLTSGPETQYF. The CDR3 DNA reads as TGTGCCAGCAGCCACCTAACGAGCGGTCCCGAGACCCAGTACTTC.

This chain uses TRBV27 with TRBJ1-6; D is possibly TRBD1 (5 bases). This CDR3 is built from 17 residues. Per the germline V gene, CDR1 is MNHEY and CDR2 is SMNVEV (reference sequence). V dropped 6 bases and J dropped 0 bases, with 15 bases sitting between them. CDR3 bases: TGTGCCAGCAGGGGGGAGGGCGAAAGCTCCTATAATTCACCCCTCCACTTT. The encoded protein is CASRGEGESSYNSPLHF.

Comments on this clone: Within the sample, other DNA sequences also encode this same CDR3. The rearrangement links TRBV18 to TRBJ1-1; the D gene is possibly TRBD1 (5 bases). V was clipped by 4 bases and J by 1 base, with 7 bases between them. From germline, CDR1 is KGHSH and CDR2 LQKENI. The CDR3 is made up of 13 amino acids. This chain's CDR3 is CASSLGQNTEAFF. The CDR3 region has the DNA TGTGCCAGCTCACTTGGACAGAACACTGAAGCTTTCTTT.

This clone was seen a handful of times. This chain uses TRBV19 with TRBJ1-2; D uncertain. Trimming took 3 bases from V and 6 from J, leaving 23 bases between them. This CDR3 is 17 amino acids long. Germline V lookup: CDR1 LNHDA, CDR2 SQIVND (reference sequence). CDR3 loop: CASSMRAGSGRWHGYTF. The CDR3 coding sequence is TGTGCCAGTAGTATGAGGGCCGGATCCGGTCGGTGGCATGGCTACACCTTC.

This chain uses TRBV18 with TRBJ1-4, with 7 bases identical to TRBD1. The CDR3 extends over 14 amino acids. V dropped 3 bases and J dropped 4; count of bases not matched to a gene: 2. Germline V gives CDR1 KGHSH, CDR2 LQKENI. CDR3 coding DNA: TGTGCCAGCTCACCCCAGGGGGTTAATGAAAAACTGTTTTTT. Its translation is CASSPQGVNEKLFF.

V usage is TRBV30 and J usage is TRBJ2-7; the D is unclear. The CDR3 runs to 12 residues. Trimming pared 0 bases from V and 2 bases from J, leaving 5 bases between. Germline values: CDR1 GTSNPN, CDR2 SVGIG (reference sequence). The CDR3 region is CAWSVDTYEQYF. In DNA, the CDR3 is TGTGCCTGGAGTGTAGACACCTACGAGCAGTACTTC.

The J gene is TRBJ2-1, the V gene TRBV4-1; 8 bases are shared with TRBD2. The CDR3 consists of 15 residues. Looked up from germline, CDR1 is MGHRA and CDR2 is YSYEKL. After removal of 4 bases from V and 2 bases from J, the junction contained 4 bases not matched to a gene. In DNA, the CDR3 is TGCGCCAGCAGCCTTACGGGACTAGCCTACAATGAGCAGTTCTTC. This translates into CASSLTGLAYNEQFF.

The chain combines TRBV3-2 with TRBJ2-7; the DNA was not compared with TRBD2, the D call given in the table. TRBV3-2 is listed as a pseudogene. The CDR3 contains 9 residues. CDR3 loop: CASIPEQYF. The CDR3 DNA is TGTGCCAGCATCCCGGAGCAGTACTTC.

This clone was seen only a few times. The V call is TRBV7-2, the J call TRBJ2-7, with TRBD2 matching over 8 bases. The germline CDR1 and CDR2 sequences are SGHTA and FQGNSA. The CDR3 spans 17 residues. V dropped 4 bases and J dropped 2; count of bases not matched to a gene: 13. This CDR3 reads CASSSASGAGGTYEQYF. The CDR3 bases are TGTGCCAGCAGCTCCGCGTCTGGGGCGGGAGGTACCTACGAGCAGTACTTC.

The V and J genes are TRBV15 and TRBJ2-5; TRBD2 matches 8 bases. With V trimmed by 0 bases and J by 4 bases, 7 bases remained unmatched. Germline lookup yields CDR1 LNHNV and CDR2 YYDKDF (reference sequence). The CDR3 totals 16 residues. CDR3 nucleotides: TGTGCCACCAGCAGAGATCTTTTGGCGGGAGGAGAGACCCAGTACTTC. It specifies CATSRDLLAGGETQYF.

The rearrangement links TRBV27 to TRBJ1-6; the match to TRBD1 covers 9 bases. The CDR3 extends over 18 amino acids. Unmatched junction bases numbered 16, after V lost 5 bases and J lost 8 bases. The germline CDR1 and CDR2 sequences are MNHEY and SMNVEV (reference sequence). The CDR3 DNA sequence: TGTGCCAGCAGTCTTCATACGCCGGGACAGGGAAAAGATTCACCCCTCCACTTT. Protein: CASSLHTPGQGKDSPLHF.

V usage is TRBV7-2 and J usage is TRBJ2-5; 9 bases align to TRBD2. Trimming removed 1 base from V and 11 bases from J; junction bases left unmatched: 11. Germline lookup yields CDR1 SGHTA and CDR2 FQGNSA. The CDR3 is 15 amino acids. CDR3 bases: TGTGCCAGCAGCTTAGAGGGTAGCGGGAGACGGGAGCAGTACTTC. It translates to CASSLEGSGRREQYF.

The V and J genes are TRBV4-3 and TRBJ2-3; D unclear. The CDR3 runs to 15 residues. The ends were cut back, 0 bases at V and 6 bases at J, with 13 bases in the middle. The V gene's germline CDR1 is LGHNA and CDR2 YSLEER. CDR3 sequence reads: CASSQEKRPGDTQYF. The CDR3 DNA sequence: TGCGCCAGCAGCCAAGAGAAGAGGCCCGGGGATACGCAGTATTTT.

The chain is built from TRBV28 and TRBJ1-6; no clear D gene. Trimming left V 10 bases short and J 0 bases short, with 13 bases between. The CDR3 is 15 amino acids. Germline-derived CDR1 and CDR2 are MDHEN and SYDVKM. CDR3 protein: CATRRGLSYNSPLHF. CDR3 nucleotide sequence: TGTGCCACCAGGCGAGGGCTCTCCTATAATTCACCCCTCCACTTT.

CDR3 amino acids: CASSEFVRTGPNYGYTF. Here the CDR3 DNA reads TGTGCCAGCAGCGAGTTCGTCCGGACAGGCCCTAACTATGGCTACACCTTC. The J gene is TRBJ1-2, the V gene TRBV27; 7 bases match TRBD1. The CDR3 consists of 17 residues. V trimming: 6 bases; J trimming: 0 bases; junction bases outside the gene matches: 13. The germline gives CDR1 MNHEY, CDR2 SMNVEV (reference sequence).